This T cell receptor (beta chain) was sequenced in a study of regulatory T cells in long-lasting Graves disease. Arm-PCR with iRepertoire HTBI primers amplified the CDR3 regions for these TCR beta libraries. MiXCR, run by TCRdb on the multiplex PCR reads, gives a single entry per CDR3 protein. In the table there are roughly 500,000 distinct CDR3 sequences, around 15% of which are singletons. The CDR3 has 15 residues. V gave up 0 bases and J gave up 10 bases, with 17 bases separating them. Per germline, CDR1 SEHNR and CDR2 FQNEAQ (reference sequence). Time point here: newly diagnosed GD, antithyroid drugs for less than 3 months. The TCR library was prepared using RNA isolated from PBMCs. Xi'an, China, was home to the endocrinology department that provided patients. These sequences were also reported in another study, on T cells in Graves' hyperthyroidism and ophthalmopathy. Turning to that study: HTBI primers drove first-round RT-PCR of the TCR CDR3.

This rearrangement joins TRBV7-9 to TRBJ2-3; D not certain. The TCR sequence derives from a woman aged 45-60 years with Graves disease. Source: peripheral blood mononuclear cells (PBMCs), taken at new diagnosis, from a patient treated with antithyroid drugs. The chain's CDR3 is CASSLAPRNGFAQYF. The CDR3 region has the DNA TGTGCCAGCAGCTTAGCGCCCCGTAACGGATTTGCGCAGTATTTT.